A single sample gave rise to the 19 T cell receptor beta chains below, sequenced in a study of neurological immune-mediated disorders (dated 2019 in TCRdb). Libraries were constructed by 5' RACE. The data were produced on an Illumina HiSeq 2500. TCRdb itself trimmed the public reads at Q25 with fastp, ran MiXCR and retained productive beta chains. Each record represents a unique CDR3 protein, reported with the most common genes and DNA among its rows. For this sample the table gives about 33,000 distinct CDR3 sequences, of which about 13% were detected only once. Clones ranked in the top ten supply approximately 2.2% of the sample. The time point label corresponds to: longitudinal time-point 2. The material sequenced was PBMCs. The receptors were gathered from a woman aged 40-49 years in good health.

At least ten counts were recorded for this clonotype. The genes are TRBV5-6 and TRBJ2-2; TRBD1 matches 9 bases. This CDR3 is built from 16 residues. The V gene's germline CDR1 is SGHDT and CDR2 YYEEEE. J lost 7 bases, V lost 1 base, and 8 bases had no gene match. CDR3 coding DNA: TGTGCCAGCAGCTTGCACAGGGGGCCAAGTATCGGGGAGCTGTTTTTT. This translates into CASSLHRGPSIGELFF.

This clonotype was counted many times. V is TRBV5-1 and J is TRBJ2-7; TRBD2 is a possible D gene (6 bases). The germline V gene has CDR1 SGHRS and CDR2 YFSETQ. V lost 4 bases to trimming and J lost 6 bases, with 14 bases between them. CDR3 length equals 13 residues. The DNA for the CDR3 is TGCGCCAGCAGCCTTGGGGAGGACGCCGAGCAGTACTTC. Translation: CASSLGEDAEQYF.

This clonotype was seen repeatedly, ten times or more. The chain couples TRBV5-8 to TRBJ2-5; 7 bases agree with TRBD2. The J segment lost 5 bases and the V segment lost 3 bases, leaving 7 bases of the junction unmatched. CDR3 length equals 14 residues. Germline V lookup: CDR1 SGHTS, CDR2 YDEGEE. The CDR3 DNA is TGTGCCAGCAGCTACGGACTAGAGGATGAGACCCAGTACTTC. It translates to CASSYGLEDETQYF.

This clonotype was recorded many times. This chain joins TRBV29-1 and TRBJ2-2; D remains ambiguous. CDR3 size: 14 residues. V was pared by 7 bases and J by 4 bases, with 16 bases between. Germline CDR1 reads SQVTM; CDR2 reads ANQGSEA. The chain's CDR3 is CSGIISLSTGELFF. DNA of the CDR3: TGCAGCGGAATAATTAGCCTTTCCACCGGGGAGCTGTTTTTT.

This clonotype was found a few times. The J gene is TRBJ1-2, the V gene TRBV9; 11 nucleotides match TRBD1. V lost 0 bases to trimming and J lost 8 bases; unmatched junction nucleotides: 3. The CDR3 sequence is 14 residues long. From germline, CDR1 is SGDLS and CDR2 YYNGEE. CDR3 residues: CASSVGTGGSGYTF. The CDR3 nucleotides read TGTGCCAGCAGCGTAGGGACAGGGGGCTCCGGCTACACCTTC.

In this sample, this clonotype turned up many times. The chain recombines TRBV5-1 with TRBJ2-7; 12 bases match TRBD2. The germline V gene encodes CDR1 SGHRS and CDR2 YFSETQ. Trimming removed 4 bases from V and 0 bases from J; junction bases left unmatched: 8. This CDR3 contains 17 residues. The CDR3 here is CASSGREGLAGSYEQYF. In DNA form, the CDR3 reads TGCGCCAGCAGCGGGAGGGAGGGACTAGCGGGCTCCTACGAGCAGTACTTC.

At least ten counts were recorded for this clonotype. The chain links TRBV15 to TRBJ1-1, with D possibly TRBD1 on 6 matching bases. Germline V gene lookup returns CDR1 LNHNV and CDR2 YYDKDF (reference sequence). There are 15 residues in the CDR3. Trimming removed 3 bases at V and 10 bases at J, with 21 bases between. CDR3 nucleotides: TGTGCCACCAGCAGCTCAACGGAGAGGGGGGAAAGAGCTTTCTTT. Residues: CATSSSTERGERAFF.

This clonotype has a count of ten or more. The chain joins TRBV14 to TRBJ1-3; D is possibly TRBD1 (5 bases). Germline CDR1 SGHDN, CDR2 FVKESK. The V gene lost 4 bases and the J gene lost 0 bases, with 19 bases spanning the gap. This CDR3 has 18 residues. The CDR3: CASSLFTGTGDSGNTIYF. The CDR3, as DNA: TGTGCCAGCAGCCTTTTCACCGGGACCGGAGACTCTGGAAACACCATATATTTT.

The rearrangement links TRBV11-1 to TRBJ2-1; TRBD1 matches at 8 bases. Germline CDR1 reads SGHAT; CDR2 reads FQDESV (reference sequence). The trim removed 5 bases at V and 4 bases at J, leaving 4 bases unmatched. This CDR3 is built from 14 residues. The CDR3: CASSPRQGYNEQFF. The CDR3 bases are TGTGCCAGCAGCCCTCGACAGGGGTACAATGAGCAGTTCTTC. The full variable domain, rest sourced from reference TRBV11-1 and TRBJ2-1, is EAEVAQSPRYKITEKSQAVAFWCDPISGHATLYWYRQILGQGPELLVQFQDESVVDDSQLPKDRFSAERLKGVDSTLKIQPAELGDSAMYLCASSPRQGYNEQFFGPGTRLTVL.

The V gene is TRBV5-1, the J gene TRBJ2-7; TRBD2 aligns across 9 bases. The V gene end was trimmed by 3 bases and the J gene end by 2 bases; junction bases not matched to a gene: 9. The CDR3 spans 16 residues. Germline V gives CDR1 SGHRS, CDR2 YFSETQ. The CDR3 DNA reads as TGCGCCAGCAGCTGGACTTTAGCGGGGGATCCCTACGAGCAGTACTTC. Translating gives CASSWTLAGDPYEQYF.

This clonotype was found many times. V is TRBV7-3 and J is TRBJ1-2; a possible D gene is TRBD1 (5 bases). Trimming stripped 3 bases from V and 2 bases from J, with 13 bases between. Germline lookup yields CDR1 SGHTA and CDR2 FQGTGA. This CDR3 has 15 residues. CDR3 sequence: CASSFPTALNYGYTF. CDR3 coding DNA: TGTGCCAGCAGCTTTCCGACAGCCTTGAACTATGGCTACACCTTC.

Ten or more counts support this clonotype. This chain links TRBV4-2 with TRBJ2-7; possibly TRBD2 for D (5 bases). The CDR3 spans 13 residues. V lost 0 bases, J lost 6 bases, and 9 bases lay in between. CDR1 LGHNA and CDR2 YNFKEQ come from the germline V gene. CDR3 in DNA: TGTGCCAGCAGCCAAGATAAAGGAGGCGAGCAGTACTTC. Translating it yields CASSQDKGGEQYF.

This clonotype was counted at least ten times. The chain combines TRBV29-1 with TRBJ1-5; D is unclear. The germline V and J ends were trimmed by 1 base and 6 bases, with 10 bases remaining between them. The CDR3 has 13 amino acids. From germline, CDR1 is SQVTM and CDR2 ANQGSEA. CDR3 residues: CSVEAGVGQPQHF. The CDR3 DNA sequence: TGCAGCGTTGAAGCCGGGGTTGGTCAGCCCCAGCATTTT.

To note about this clonotype: The junction does not match germline at one end; this may be a read error. The rearrangement uses TRBV10-3 and TRBJ1-1; 8 bases are shared with TRBD1. This CDR3 spans 17 amino acids. Germline assignment: CDR1 ENHRY and CDR2 SYGVKD. For the CDR3, the DNA is TGTGCCATCAATACCTCGTTGGGACAGGTTCCGACACTTGAAGCTTTATTT. Its protein is CAINTSLGQVPTLEALF.

This clonotype was observed many times. The CDR3, as DNA: TGTGCCAGCAGCCTGGGACAGGGACTTGGCTATGGCTACACCTTC. This sequence encodes CASSLGQGLGYGYTF. This sequence joins TRBV9 and TRBJ1-2, with 9 nucleotides matching TRBD1. V shed 4 bases and J 4 bases; nucleotides not matched to a gene: 8. CDR1 is SGDLS, CDR2 YYNGEE, per germline. CDR3 size: 15 residues.

This clonotype was found many times. This sequence joins TRBV6-5 and TRBJ1-2; perhaps TRBD1 as D (5 bases). V shed 5 bases and J shed 8 bases, with 18 bases lying between them. The CDR3 contains 14 residues. Germline CDR1 is MNHEY and CDR2 is SVGAGI. CDR3 in DNA: TGTGCCAGCAGTCGGGACCGCGGCAGTGAGGGCTACACCTTC. This translates into CASSRDRGSEGYTF.

The table lists this clonotype with many counts. The chain links TRBV7-3 to TRBJ2-3; TRBD2 agrees at 7 bases. Per germline, CDR1 SGHTA and CDR2 FQGTGA. The CDR3 runs 16 residues. The ends lost 5 bases at V and 1 base at J; junction bases unmatched: 9. The CDR3 reads CASSPQAGRGTDTQYF. DNA for the CDR3: TGTGCCAGCAGCCCCCAAGCGGGGAGGGGCACAGATACGCAGTATTTT.

This clonotype was seen repeatedly, ten times or more. The chain uses TRBV7-2 and TRBJ2-5; D ambiguous. Trimming left V 2 bases short and J 3 bases short, with 13 bases between. CDR1 is SGHTA and CDR2 is FQGNSA in the germline V gene. The CDR3 loop spans 15 amino acids. The CDR3 DNA is TGTGCCAGCAGCTTATTCCTAACAGACGAAGAGACCCAGTACTTC. It specifies CASSLFLTDEETQYF.

This clonotype was counted many times. The rearrangement uses TRBV5-1 and TRBJ2-1; no definite D call. The germline gives CDR1 SGHRS, CDR2 YFSETQ. Trimming shortened V by 6 bases and J by 7 bases, and 8 bases separated the two germline ends. The CDR3 has 11 amino acids. CDR3 nucleotide sequence: TGCGCCAGCAATGACCTGAATGAGCAGTTCTTC. Translation: CASNDLNEQFF.